A single sample gave rise to the 22 T cell receptor beta chains below, sequenced in a study of blood T cell repertoires in COVID-19. Produced via immunoSEQ multiplex PCR; TCRdb's table is partial and in-frame only. The sample has about 220,000 clones; 85% are singletons. The sample comprised peripheral blood. The origin of the receptors is a man aged 45-60 years who had recovered from COVID-19.

This clone occurred once. The chain combines TRBV5-1 with TRBJ2-1; D is perhaps TRBD2 (6 bases). The germline V gene encodes CDR1 SGHRS and CDR2 YFSETQ. Trimming shortened V by 1 base and J by 10 bases, and 15 bases separated the two germline ends. The CDR3 is made up of 14 amino acids. The CDR3 reads CASSLRRGGPEQFF. CDR3 nucleotide sequence: TGCGCCAGCAGCTTGAGACGAGGAGGGCCCGAGCAGTTCTTC.

The V gene is TRBV4-2, the J gene TRBJ2-3, with TRBD2 identical over 7 bases. There are 16 residues in the CDR3. CDR1 and CDR2 (germline): LGHNA, YNFKEQ. V shed 0 bases and J 2 bases; nucleotides not matched to a gene: 5. CDR3 loop: CASSQDRGLNTDTQYF. As DNA, the CDR3 is TGTGCCAGCAGCCAAGATAGGGGACTAAACACAGATACGCAGTATTTT.

The chain recombines TRBV5-1 with TRBJ2-5, with D uncertain. Trimming left V 0 bases short and J 1 base short, with 13 bases between. The CDR3 extends over 16 amino acids. CDR1 and CDR2 from the germline V gene are SGHRS and YFSETQ. The CDR3 bases are TGCGCCAGCAGCTTGGGGTCTCCACGAGGCCAAGAGACCCAGTACTTC. Protein: CASSLGSPRGQETQYF.

The CDR3 nucleotides are TGCGCCAGCAGCTTGCAATCAGACAGCAAAAACATTCAGTACTTC. The encoded protein is CASSLQSDSKNIQYF. This chain uses TRBV5-1 with TRBJ2-4, with a possible D match to TRBD1 (5 bases). Trimming shortened V by 1 base and J by 3 bases, and 11 bases separated the two germline ends. Per the germline V gene, CDR1 is SGHRS and CDR2 is YFSETQ. CDR3 length: 15 amino acids.

In regard to this clone: Other DNA sequences in this sample translate to the same CDR3. The chain employs TRBV19 and TRBJ2-1; 8 bases match TRBD1. The CDR3 runs to 14 residues. Germline V gives CDR1 LNHDA, CDR2 SQIVND (reference sequence). V gave up 9 bases and J gave up 3 bases; unmatched junction bases: 7. The CDR3 reads CASSTGTGYNEQFF. The CDR3 region has the DNA TGTGCCAGCTCTACCGGGACAGGCTACAATGAGCAGTTCTTC.

This clone showed up just a few times. The chain is built from TRBV18 and TRBJ1-3; D may be TRBD1 (6 bases). Germline CDR1 KGHSH, CDR2 LQKENI. This CDR3 is built from 15 residues. V gave up 5 bases and J gave up 0 bases, with 11 bases separating them. The CDR3 bases are TGTGCCAGCTCAAGTAGCAGGGGCTCTGGAAACACCATATATTTT. Its translation: CASSSSRGSGNTIYF.

This chain uses TRBV5-1 with TRBJ1-2; 7 bases align to TRBD1. The CDR3 spans 17 residues. Germline values: CDR1 SGHRS, CDR2 YFSETQ. The CDR3 spells CASIWRRDRHLNYGYTF. CDR3 nucleotides: TGCGCTTCTATTTGGAGGCGGGACAGACACCTTAACTATGGCTACACCTTC.

The genes are TRBV7-9 and TRBJ1-5; TRBD1 might be the D (5 bases). CDR3 length: 15 residues. The V gene lost 1 base and the J gene lost 4 bases, with 11 bases spanning the gap. Germline CDR1 is SEHNR and CDR2 is FQNEAQ (reference sequence). The CDR3 DNA is TGTGCCAGCAGCTTAGGGGGCAGGGAAAATCAGCCCCAGCATTTT. Residues: CASSLGGRENQPQHF.

The chain carries TRBV7-2 and TRBJ2-7; 7 bases agree with TRBD2. Trimming removed 7 bases from V and 6 bases from J; junction bases left unmatched: 9. CDR1 SGHTA and CDR2 FQGNSA come from the germline V gene. The CDR3 runs 13 residues. CDR3: CASNTGGLGEQYF. CDR3 sequence (DNA): TGTGCCAGCAACACGGGAGGATTAGGCGAGCAGTACTTC.

The genes are TRBV7-2 and TRBJ2-1; D ambiguous. The CDR3 totals 14 residues. Germline values: CDR1 SGHTA, CDR2 FQGNSA. Deletions cut 1 base from V and 4 bases from J, with 8 bases between. The CDR3 loop reads CASSLGWAYNEQFF. In DNA, the CDR3 is TGTGCCAGCAGCTTAGGGTGGGCTTACAATGAGCAGTTCTTC.

The chain uses TRBV5-8 and TRBJ2-7; D gene uncertain. Looked up from germline, CDR1 is SGHTS and CDR2 is YDEGEE. V dropped 0 bases and J dropped 0 bases, with 10 bases sitting between them. The CDR3 has 15 amino acids. This chain's CDR3 is CASSLELANSYEQYF. The CDR3 region has the DNA TGTGCCAGCAGCTTGGAATTAGCAAACTCCTACGAGCAGTACTTC.

This chain uses TRBV5-5 with TRBJ2-7; 13 positions match TRBD2. This CDR3 comprises 14 residues. V shed 4 bases and J 7 bases; nucleotides not matched to a gene: 5. CDR1 and CDR2 from the germline V gene are SGHKS and YYEKEE (reference sequence). The CDR3 is CASSATSGRREQYF. The DNA for the CDR3 is TGTGCCAGCAGCGCGACTAGCGGGAGGCGGGAGCAGTACTTC.

V is TRBV28 and J is TRBJ2-7; 7 bases are a match to TRBD1. Germline-derived CDR1 and CDR2 are MDHEN and SYDVKM. This CDR3 region has 14 residues. The junction had 10 bases not matched to a gene; V was cut back by 8 bases and J by 3 bases. Here the CDR3 reads CASVTGTAIYEQYF. CDR3 coding DNA: TGTGCCAGCGTGACCGGGACAGCTATCTACGAGCAGTACTTC.

The V call is TRBV28, the J call TRBJ2-7; TRBD2 might be the D (6 bases). The V and J ends lost 2 bases and 3 bases respectively, with 14 bases between them. The CDR3 covers 15 residues. The germline gives CDR1 MDHEN, CDR2 SYDVKM. In DNA, the CDR3 is TGTGCCAGCAGTTTACCGAATAGACTAGTCTACGAGCAGTACTTC. This sequence encodes CASSLPNRLVYEQYF.

On this clone itself: This sample also contains other DNA sequences that code for the same CDR3. The V and J genes are TRBV29-1 and TRBJ2-5; tentatively, D is TRBD2 (5 bases). This CDR3 has 10 amino acids. V lost 6 bases and J 3 bases, leaving 5 bases between the germline ends. Germline V CDR1 and CDR2: SQVTM, ANQGSEA. The CDR3 region is CSVGEETQYF. CDR3 nucleotide sequence: TGCAGCGTGGGAGAAGAGACCCAGTACTTC.

V and J are TRBV3-1 (or the pseudogene TRBV3-2) and TRBJ2-1; 14 nucleotides agree with TRBD2. The CDR3 runs to 15 residues. Germline CDR1 and CDR2: LGHDT and YNNKEL (reference sequence). With 4 bases clipped from V and 7 bases from J, the junction kept 3 bases outside the gene matches. CDR3 in amino acids: CASSRGTSGSNEQFF. CDR3 sequence (DNA): TGTGCCAGCAGCCGGGGGACTAGCGGGAGTAATGAGCAGTTCTTC.

The chain carries TRBV5-5 and TRBJ2-5, with a possible D match to TRBD1 (5 bases). This CDR3 contains 15 residues. Germline lookup yields CDR1 SGHKS and CDR2 YYEKEE (reference sequence). Trimming stripped 2 bases from V and 5 bases from J, with 16 bases between. The CDR3 DNA reads TGTGCCAGCAGCTTTCAGCAGGGCAGTGGGGAGACCCAGTACTTC. Translated, it gives CASSFQQGSGETQYF. Drawing the rest from reference TRBV5-5 and TRBJ2-5, the complete variable domain is DAGVTQSPTHLIKTRGQQVTLRCSPISGHKSVSWYQQVLGQGPQFIFQYYEKEERGRGNFPDRFSARQFPNYSSELNVNALLLGDSALYLCASSFQQGSGETQYFGPGTRLLVL.

The chain is built from TRBV4-2 and TRBJ2-3, with 11 bases aligning to TRBD2. The V gene's germline CDR1 is LGHNA and CDR2 YNFKEQ. The CDR3 sequence is 17 residues long. Trimming took 0 bases from V and 4 from J; bases not matched to a gene: 6. The CDR3 coding sequence is TGTGCCAGCAGCCAAGAAAGGCTAGCGGGAGGCGCAGATACGCAGTATTTT. Translation gives CASSQERLAGGADTQYF.

The rearrangement joins TRBV3-1 (or the pseudogene TRBV3-2) to TRBJ1-1; possible D gene TRBD1, 6 bases. CDR1 is LGHDT, CDR2 YNNKEL, per germline (reference sequence). CDR3 length: 14 residues. V gave up 4 bases and J gave up 6 bases, with 15 bases separating them. Here the CDR3 reads CASSLRGGGAEAFF. The DNA for the CDR3 is TGTGCCAGCAGCCTCAGAGGAGGGGGGGCTGAAGCTTTCTTT.

The CDR3 bases are TGTGCCAGCAGCTTGCCTGGGACAGGGGGAGGAAATGAGCAGTTCTTC. Translated: CASSLPGTGGGNEQFF. V usage is TRBV5-6 and J usage is TRBJ2-1; 11 positions agree with TRBD1. V was pared by 1 base and J by 7 bases, with 7 bases of the junction left unmatched. This CDR3 has 16 residues. Germline values: CDR1 SGHDT, CDR2 YYEEEE.

This chain links TRBV18 with TRBJ2-7, with 9 positions matching TRBD2. There are 17 residues in the CDR3. Per germline, CDR1 KGHSH and CDR2 LQKENI. Germline trimming cut 3 bases from V and 1 base from J; bases unmatched to any gene: 10. CDR3 nucleotide sequence: TGTGCCAGCTCACCCTCGACTAGCGGAATACGGTCCTACGAGCAGTACTTC. It codes for CASSPSTSGIRSYEQYF.

The rearrangement uses TRBV28 and TRBJ1-4; perhaps TRBD1 as D (6 bases). V lost 8 bases to trimming and J lost 8 bases, with 15 bases between them. Germline V gene sequence: CDR1 MDHEN, CDR2 SYDVKM. The length of the CDR3 is 13 residues. CDR3 sequence reads: CASGTTGFEKLFF. The CDR3 DNA is TGTGCCAGCGGAACGACAGGTTTCGAAAAACTGTTTTTT.